One sample yielded the 28 T cell receptor beta chains listed below, sequenced in a study of STAT5B mutations in CD4+ large granular lymphocyte leukemia. Generated by immunoSEQ multiplex PCR, the TCRdb table keeps only in-frame clones and is missing some. Of some 40,000 clones in the sample, 81% were seen once. The sample was CD4+ T cells from blood buffy coats. The receptors here all came from a human donor in good health.

The J gene is TRBJ1-1, the V gene TRBV19; 9 nucleotides line up with TRBD1. The CDR3 is made up of 15 amino acids. CDR1 is LNHDA and CDR2 is SQIVND in the germline V gene (reference sequence). Trimming cost V 9 bases and J 4 bases; bases outside gene matches: 12. CDR3 in DNA: TGTGCCAGCCAGACAGGGGGGGGTTTCGTCACTGAAGCTTTCTTT. Translating gives CASQTGGGFVTEAFF.

This sequence joins TRBV19 and TRBJ2-5; 8 bases fit TRBD2. V lost 5 bases and J lost 3; bases outside the gene matches: 5. The germline V gene has CDR1 LNHDA and CDR2 SQIVND (reference sequence). This CDR3 region has 14 residues. The CDR3 DNA reads as TGTGCCAGTAGTGCGGGAGGTGGAGAAGAGACCCAGTACTTC. It codes for CASSAGGGEETQYF.

The chain links TRBV5-1 to TRBJ2-5; TRBD1 might be the D (6 bases). The CDR3 totals 15 residues. V lost 4 bases to trimming and J lost 4 bases, with 17 bases between them. Germline CDR1 and CDR2: SGHRS and YFSETQ. The CDR3 loop is CASSIDPTGTETQYF. The CDR3, as DNA: TGCGCCAGCAGCATTGATCCGACAGGAACAGAGACCCAGTACTTC.

The chain couples TRBV5-5 to TRBJ1-2; TRBD1 is a possible D gene (5 bases). Trimming shortened V by 3 bases and J by 7 bases, and 22 bases separated the two germline ends. This CDR3 has 16 amino acids. CDR1 and CDR2 from the germline V gene are SGHKS and YYEKEE (reference sequence). CDR3 amino acids: CASSWEGPSVSTGYTF. In DNA, the CDR3 is TGTGCCAGCAGCTGGGAGGGGCCGTCTGTCTCGACTGGCTACACCTTC.

This chain connects TRBV6-4 to TRBJ2-3; the D is unclear. The germline gives CDR1 MRHNA, CDR2 SNTAGT. The CDR3 spans 12 residues. V was pared by 5 bases and J by 6 bases, with 9 bases between. CDR3 region: CASSIYSDTQYF. CDR3 in DNA: TGTGCCAGCAGTATCTACTCCGATACGCAGTATTTT.

The chain uses TRBV5-6 and TRBJ1-4, with D perhaps TRBD1 (6 bases). The germline gives CDR1 SGHDT, CDR2 YYEEEE. V lost 0 bases and J lost 7, with 10 bases in between. The CDR3 runs to 14 residues. The CDR3 is CASSLVQGSEKLFF. CDR3 DNA: TGTGCCAGCAGCTTGGTGCAGGGGAGTGAAAAACTGTTTTTT.

V gene TRBV6-5 combines with J gene TRBJ2-1, with a weak D call TRBD2 (5 bases). Trimming pared 10 bases from V and 5 bases from J, leaving 15 bases between. The CDR3 sequence is 13 residues long. The germline gives CDR1 MNHEY, CDR2 SVGAGI. The CDR3 region has the DNA TGTGCCACCCGGGGTTGGGTCGACAATGAGCAGTTCTTC. Translated: CATRGWVDNEQFF.

The rearrangement links TRBV19 to TRBJ2-4; weak D call: TRBD2 (6 bases). Trimming removed 1 base at V and 0 bases at J, with 19 bases between. Germline lookup yields CDR1 LNHDA and CDR2 SQIVND (reference sequence). The CDR3 contains 19 residues. The CDR3 nucleotides read TGTGCCAGTAGTATAGTGGGGGGTCGGCGATTACTAGCCAAAAACATTCAGTACTTC. Amino acids: CASSIVGGRRLLAKNIQYF.

This clone has more than one count but fewer than ten. CDR3 sequence reads: CASSLSGGDEQFF. In DNA, the CDR3 is TGTGCCAGCAGCTTATCAGGGGGCGATGAGCAGTTCTTC. The chain has TRBV7-3 and TRBJ2-1, with 8 nucleotides matching TRBD1. The CDR3 consists of 13 residues. Germline CDR1 and CDR2: SGHTA and FQGTGA. J gave up 8 bases and V 2 bases, and 2 bases lay outside the gene matches.

This rearrangement joins TRBV28 to TRBJ1-4; 7 nucleotides align to TRBD1. The CDR3 sequence is 16 residues long. Germline CDR1 MDHEN, CDR2 SYDVKM. After removal of 2 bases from V and 0 bases from J, the junction contained 3 bases not matched to a gene. The CDR3 nucleotides read TGTGCCAGCAGTTTAGGACAGGCTGCAACTAATGAAAAACTGTTTTTT. This gives the protein CASSLGQAATNEKLFF.

The table lists this clone with a count of one. V and J are TRBV19 and TRBJ2-2, with D hard to call. Germline CDR1 and CDR2: LNHDA and SQIVND (reference sequence). CDR3 length: 14 residues. Trimming left V 3 bases short and J 2 bases short, with 7 bases between. The CDR3 loop is CASSISINTGELFF. CDR3 bases: TGTGCCAGTAGTATCAGTATAAACACCGGGGAGCTGTTTTTT.

The chain combines TRBV20-1 with TRBJ2-7; TRBD1 aligns across 7 bases. The CDR3 is 11 amino acids. The ends lost 5 bases at V and 4 bases at J; junction bases unmatched: 2. Looked up from germline, CDR1 is DFQATT and CDR2 is SNEGSKA (reference sequence). DNA of the CDR3: TGCAGTGCTGACAGGGCTTACGAGCAGTACTTC. Its translation is CSADRAYEQYF.

The CDR3 loop is CASSRNGATVNEKLFF. In nucleotides, the CDR3 is TGCGCCAGCAGCAGAAACGGGGCGACCGTTAATGAAAAACTGTTTTTT. The chain recombines TRBV5-1 with TRBJ1-4; TRBD1 might be the D (5 bases). V lost 4 bases and J 4 bases, leaving 17 bases between the germline ends. The CDR3 covers 16 residues. Per germline, CDR1 SGHRS and CDR2 YFSETQ.

The gene calls are TRBV4-3 and TRBJ2-3, with 7 bases matching TRBD2. The trim removed 1 base at V and 0 bases at J, leaving 1 base unmatched. Germline V gene lookup returns CDR1 LGHNA and CDR2 YSLEER. This CDR3 has 15 amino acids. CDR3 in amino acids: CASSQGTSSTDTQYF. DNA for the CDR3: TGCGCCAGCAGCCAAGGGACTAGTAGCACAGATACGCAGTATTTT.

The V gene is TRBV29-1, the J gene TRBJ2-5; possible D gene TRBD1, 6 bases. The CDR3 sequence is 13 residues long. Deletions cut 0 bases from V and 6 bases from J, with 11 bases between. Germline V CDR1 and CDR2: SQVTM, ANQGSEA. The CDR3 region is CSVEDLRGKTQYF. As DNA, the CDR3 is TGCAGCGTTGAAGATCTAAGGGGGAAGACCCAGTACTTC.

The chain employs TRBV6-1 and TRBJ2-5, with D unclear. Germline V CDR1 and CDR2: MNHNS, SASEGT. Trimming pared 4 bases from V and 5 bases from J, leaving 5 bases between. The CDR3 has 11 residues. CDR3 residues: CASSALETQYF. As DNA, the CDR3 is TGTGCCAGCAGTGCTTTGGAGACCCAGTACTTC.

The chain links TRBV12-1 to TRBJ2-7. TRBV12-1 is a known pseudogene. This CDR3 spans 12 amino acids. CDR3 protein: CASVGDGHEQYF. The CDR3 DNA reads TGTGCCAGCGTTGGGGATGGCCACGAGCAGTACTTC.

This CDR3 is CAISTGTGGLEQYF. As DNA, the CDR3 is TGTGCCATCAGTACCGGGACAGGGGGCCTCGAGCAGTACTTC. The V call is TRBV10-3, the J call TRBJ2-7, with 12 bases aligning to TRBD1. The germline V gene has CDR1 ENHRY and CDR2 SYGVKD. The CDR3 totals 14 residues. Trimming removed 5 bases from V and 6 bases from J; junction bases left unmatched: 5.

The chain is built from TRBV21-1 and TRBJ2-7; TRBD1 is the table's D call and was not checked against the DNA. TRBV21-1 is assigned pseudogene status. This CDR3 contains 15 residues. As DNA, the CDR3 is TGTGCCAGCAGCTCAGGGCACCCCTGCTCCTACGAGCAGTACTTC. It encodes CASSSGHPCSYEQYF.

This chain uses TRBV14 with TRBJ2-5; TRBD1 is a possible D gene (7 bases). Trimming pared 4 bases from V and 3 bases from J, leaving 30 bases between. Germline V gives CDR1 SGHDN, CDR2 FVKESK. This CDR3 has 20 amino acids. CDR3 residues: CASSPTGWRQGGPKKETQYF. The CDR3 DNA follows: TGTGCCAGCAGCCCAACCGGGTGGAGACAGGGAGGCCCCAAGAAAGAGACCCAGTACTTC.

V and J are TRBV5-1 and TRBJ1-1; 7 bases fit TRBD1. Per germline, CDR1 SGHRS and CDR2 YFSETQ. With V trimmed by 7 bases and J by 4 bases, 16 bases remained unmatched. The CDR3 spans 16 residues. This CDR3 reads CASRLFTTGYTTEAFF. CDR3 coding DNA: TGCGCCAGCCGACTCTTTACGACAGGGTATACCACTGAAGCTTTCTTT.

The chain has TRBV2 and TRBJ1-4, with TRBD1 as a possible D gene (5 bases). The length of the CDR3 is 11 residues. V gave up 7 bases and J gave up 13 bases, with 13 bases separating them. CDR1 and CDR2 (germline): SNHLY, FYNNEI. CDR3 DNA sequence: TGTGCCAGCAAACAGGAGGGGTTACTGTTTTTT. It translates to CASKQEGLLFF.

This clone showed up just once. The V and J genes are TRBV25-1 and TRBJ1-2, with D hard to call. The ends were cut back, 2 bases at V and 2 bases at J, with 0 bases in the middle. In germline, CDR1 is MGHDK, CDR2 SYGVNS. The CDR3 sequence is 11 residues long. CDR3 amino acids: CASSENYGYTF. CDR3 coding DNA: TGTGCCAGCAGTGAAAACTATGGCTACACCTTC.

The DNA of the CDR3 is TGTGCCAGCACCATGGGACGGACCTACGAGCAGTACTTC. It codes for CASTMGRTYEQYF. J is TRBJ2-7 and V is TRBV2; D possibly uses TRBD1 or TRBD2 (5 bases each). V lost 7 bases and J lost 2, with 12 bases in between. In germline, CDR1 is SNHLY, CDR2 FYNNEI. The CDR3 is 13 amino acids.

This chain joins TRBV19 and TRBJ1-5; D ambiguous. The CDR3 is 13 amino acids. The V gene lost 1 base and the J gene lost 5 bases, with 6 bases spanning the gap. The germline CDR1 and CDR2 sequences are LNHDA and SQIVND (reference sequence). CDR3 coding DNA: TGTGCCAGTAGTATAGCCGTCTATCAGCCCCAGCATTTT. This gives the protein CASSIAVYQPQHF.

This chain joins TRBV10-3 and TRBJ2-1, with 12 bases aligning to TRBD2. This CDR3 has 13 residues. V lost 11 bases to trimming and J lost 7 bases; unmatched junction nucleotides: 6. CDR1 is ENHRY, CDR2 SYGVKD, per germline. The CDR3 DNA reads TGTGCCGTCGCTAGCGGGGGGGCAAATGAGCAGTTCTTC. Residues: CAVASGGANEQFF.

The V call is TRBV6-1, the J call TRBJ2-7; TRBD1 matches at 9 bases. CDR1 is MNHNS and CDR2 is SASEGT in the germline V gene. V lost 5 bases, J lost 1 base, and 6 bases stayed unmatched. CDR3 length: 15 amino acids. The CDR3 reads CASSPLGQGSYEQYF. DNA for the CDR3: TGTGCCAGCAGTCCTCTTGGACAGGGGTCCTACGAGCAGTACTTC.

The genes are TRBV28 and TRBJ2-7, with TRBD1 matching 10 bases. The CDR3 sequence is 16 residues long. Trimming took 4 bases from V and 5 from J; bases not matched to a gene: 11. The germline V gene has CDR1 MDHEN and CDR2 SYDVKM. In nucleotides, the CDR3 is TGTGCCAGCAGTTCAACGCTAGACAGGGGGCTCAACGAGCAGTACTTC. The encoded protein is CASSSTLDRGLNEQYF. Filled out from reference TRBV28 and TRBJ2-7, the complete variable domain reads DVKVTQSSRYLVKRTGEKVFLECVQDMDHENMFWYRQDPGLGLRLIYFSYDVKMKEKGDIPEGYSVSREKKERFSLILESASTNQTSMYLCASSSTLDRGLNEQYFGPGTRLTVT.